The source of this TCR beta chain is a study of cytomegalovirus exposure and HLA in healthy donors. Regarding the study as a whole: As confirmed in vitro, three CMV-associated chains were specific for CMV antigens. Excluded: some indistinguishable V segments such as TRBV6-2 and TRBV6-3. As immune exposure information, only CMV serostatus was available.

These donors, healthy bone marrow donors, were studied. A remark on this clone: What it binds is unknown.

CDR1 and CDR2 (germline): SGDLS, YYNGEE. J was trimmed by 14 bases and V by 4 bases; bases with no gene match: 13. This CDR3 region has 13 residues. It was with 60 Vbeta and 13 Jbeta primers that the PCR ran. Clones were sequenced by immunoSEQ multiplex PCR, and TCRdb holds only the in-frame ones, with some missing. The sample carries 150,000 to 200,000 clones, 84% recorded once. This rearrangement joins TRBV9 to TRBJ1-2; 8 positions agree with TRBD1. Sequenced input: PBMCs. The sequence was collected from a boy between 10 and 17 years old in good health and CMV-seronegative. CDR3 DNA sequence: TGTGCCAGCAGCCCCTCCCGACAGGGGATTGGGACCTTC. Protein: CASSPSRQGIGTF.